This T cell receptor beta chain is drawn from a study of T-cell memory formation after mild COVID-19. Study conclusions and caveats: Confirmation was lacking for SARS-CoV-2 specificity of second-wave clones that peaked on day 37.

A note on this clonotype: The antigen remains undetermined.

Trimming took 1 base from V and 4 from J, leaving 9 bases between them. Per germline, CDR1 SEHNR and CDR2 FQNEAQ (reference sequence). The CDR3 contains 14 residues. TCRdb re-called the 5' RACE reads through MiXCR, storing one row per CDR3 protein. This sample has a few hundred thousand distinct CDR3 sequences, with 20% to 25% found just once. The receptor was derived from a man in his late teens or twenties who had mild COVID-19 (a few samples of this study predate the infection). Cell type and time point are not known. What was sequenced was PBMCs or a T cell subset sorted from them (not recorded which). The chain recombines TRBV7-9 with TRBJ2-3; D is undetermined. DNA of the CDR3: TGTGCCAGCAGCTTAGGGTGGCAAGCAGATACGCAGTATTTT. Its protein product is CASSLGWQADTQYF.